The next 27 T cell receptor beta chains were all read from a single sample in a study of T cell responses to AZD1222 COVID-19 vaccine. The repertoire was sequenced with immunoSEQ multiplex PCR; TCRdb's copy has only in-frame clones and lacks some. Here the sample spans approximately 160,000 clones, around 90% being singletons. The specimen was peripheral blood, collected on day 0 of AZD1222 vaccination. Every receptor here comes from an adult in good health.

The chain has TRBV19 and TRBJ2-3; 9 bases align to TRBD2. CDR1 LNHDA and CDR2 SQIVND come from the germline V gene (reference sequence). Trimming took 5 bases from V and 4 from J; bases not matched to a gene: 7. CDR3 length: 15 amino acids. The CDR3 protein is CASSVSGTSPDTQYF. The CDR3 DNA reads TGTGCCAGTAGTGTTTCCGGGACTAGCCCAGATACGCAGTATTTT.

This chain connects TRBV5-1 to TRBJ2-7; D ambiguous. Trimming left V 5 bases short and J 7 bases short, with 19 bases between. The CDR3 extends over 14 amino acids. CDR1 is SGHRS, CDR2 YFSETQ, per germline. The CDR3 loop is CASRSLNNLGEQYF. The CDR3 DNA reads TGCGCCAGCAGGTCACTCAACAACCTCGGGGAGCAGTACTTC.

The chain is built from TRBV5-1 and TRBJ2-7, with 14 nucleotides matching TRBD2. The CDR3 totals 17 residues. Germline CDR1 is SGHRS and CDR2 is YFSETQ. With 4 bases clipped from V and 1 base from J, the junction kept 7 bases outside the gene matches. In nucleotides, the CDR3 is TGCGCCAGCAGCCTCGGGACTAGCGGGAGCTGGTCCTACGAGCAGTACTTC. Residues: CASSLGTSGSWSYEQYF. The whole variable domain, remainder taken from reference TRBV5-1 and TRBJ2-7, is KAGVTQTPRYLIKTRGQQVTLSCSPISGHRSVSWYQQTPGQGLQFLFEYFSETQRNKGNFPGRFSGRQFSNSRSEMNVSTLELGDSALYLCASSLGTSGSWSYEQYFGPGTRLTVT.

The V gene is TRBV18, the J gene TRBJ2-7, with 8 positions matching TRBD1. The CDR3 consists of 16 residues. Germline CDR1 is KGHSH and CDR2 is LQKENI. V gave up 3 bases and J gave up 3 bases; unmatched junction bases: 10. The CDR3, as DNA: TGTGCCAGCTCACCGCTCGACAGGGGCACGGTCTACGAGCAGTACTTC. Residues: CASSPLDRGTVYEQYF.

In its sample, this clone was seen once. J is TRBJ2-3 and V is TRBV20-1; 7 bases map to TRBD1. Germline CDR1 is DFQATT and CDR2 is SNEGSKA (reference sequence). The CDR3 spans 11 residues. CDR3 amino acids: CRTGTTDTQYF. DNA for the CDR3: TGCAGGACAGGGACCACAGATACGCAGTATTTT.

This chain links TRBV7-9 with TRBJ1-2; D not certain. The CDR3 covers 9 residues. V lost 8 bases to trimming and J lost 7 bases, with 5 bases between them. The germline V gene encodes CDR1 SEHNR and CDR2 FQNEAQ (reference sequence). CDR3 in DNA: TGTGCCAGCGGTTCTGGCTACACCTTC. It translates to CASGSGYTF.

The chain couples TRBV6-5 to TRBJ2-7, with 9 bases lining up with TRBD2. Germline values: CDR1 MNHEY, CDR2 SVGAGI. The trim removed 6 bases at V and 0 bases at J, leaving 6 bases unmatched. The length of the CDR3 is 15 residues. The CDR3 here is CASSRTSDNSYEQYF. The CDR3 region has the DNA TGTGCCAGCAGCAGGACTAGCGACAACTCCTACGAGCAGTACTTC.

Here the CDR3 reads CASSAGQAVYYGYTF. Written as DNA, the CDR3 is TGTGCCAGCAGTGCTGGACAGGCAGTATACTATGGCTACACCTTC. The V gene is TRBV2, the J gene TRBJ1-2, with TRBD1 matching over 7 bases. V shed 4 bases and J 3 bases; nucleotides not matched to a gene: 8. Germline CDR1 and CDR2: SNHLY and FYNNEI. The CDR3 totals 15 residues. Combining the CDR3 with reference TRBV2 and TRBJ1-2 gives the whole variable domain EPEVTQTPSHQVTQMGQEVILRCVPISNHLYFYWYRQILGQKVEFLVSFYNNEISEKSEIFDDQFSVERPDGSNFTLKIRSTKLEDSAMYFCASSAGQAVYYGYTFGSGTRLTVV.

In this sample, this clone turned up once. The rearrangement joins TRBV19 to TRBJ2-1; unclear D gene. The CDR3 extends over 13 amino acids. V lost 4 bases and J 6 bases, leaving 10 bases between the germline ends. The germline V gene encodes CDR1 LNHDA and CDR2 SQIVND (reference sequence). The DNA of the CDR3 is TGTGCCAGTAGTACCCCCAGTGGCAATGAGCAGTTCTTC. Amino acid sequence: CASSTPSGNEQFF.

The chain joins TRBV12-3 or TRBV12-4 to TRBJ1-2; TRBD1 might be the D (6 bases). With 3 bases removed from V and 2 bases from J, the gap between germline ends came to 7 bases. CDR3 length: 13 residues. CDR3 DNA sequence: TGTGCCAGCAGTTTTGGGACAAACTATGGCTACACCTTC. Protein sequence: CASSFGTNYGYTF.

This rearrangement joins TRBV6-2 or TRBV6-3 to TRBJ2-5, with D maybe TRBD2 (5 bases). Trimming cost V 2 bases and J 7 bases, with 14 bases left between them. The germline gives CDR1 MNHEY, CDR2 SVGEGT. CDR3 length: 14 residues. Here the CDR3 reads CASSYASRSGTQYF. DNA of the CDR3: TGTGCCAGCAGTTACGCGAGCCGGAGCGGGACCCAGTACTTC.

The CDR3 nucleotides read TGTGCCAGTAGTAAGGGGACAGATACGCAGTATTTT. It is translated as CASSKGTDTQYF. V gene TRBV19 combines with J gene TRBJ2-3, with a tentative D call TRBD1 (5 bases). With 4 bases removed from V and 3 bases from J, the gap between germline ends came to 5 bases. Germline CDR1 and CDR2: LNHDA and SQIVND (reference sequence). CDR3 length equals 12 residues.

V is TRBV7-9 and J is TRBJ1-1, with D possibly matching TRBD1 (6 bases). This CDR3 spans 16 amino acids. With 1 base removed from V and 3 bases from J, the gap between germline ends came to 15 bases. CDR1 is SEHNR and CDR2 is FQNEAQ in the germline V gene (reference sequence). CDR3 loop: CASSLGLGARDTEAFF. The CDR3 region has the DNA TGTGCCAGCAGCTTAGGTCTGGGGGCGCGTGACACTGAAGCTTTCTTT.

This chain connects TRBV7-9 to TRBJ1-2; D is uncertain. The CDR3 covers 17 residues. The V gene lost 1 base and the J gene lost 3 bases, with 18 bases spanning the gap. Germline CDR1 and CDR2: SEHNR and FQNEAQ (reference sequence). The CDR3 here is CASSLVRNGLGHYGYTF. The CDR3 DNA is TGTGCCAGCAGCTTAGTCCGGAACGGTCTTGGCCACTATGGCTACACCTTC.

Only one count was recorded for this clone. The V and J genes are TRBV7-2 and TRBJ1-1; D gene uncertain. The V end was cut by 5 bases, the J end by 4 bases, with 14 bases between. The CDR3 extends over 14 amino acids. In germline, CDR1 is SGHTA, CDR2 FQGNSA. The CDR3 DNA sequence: TGTGCCAGCAGCACTCCGCCGGTTAGCACTGAAGCTTTCTTT. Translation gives CASSTPPVSTEAFF.

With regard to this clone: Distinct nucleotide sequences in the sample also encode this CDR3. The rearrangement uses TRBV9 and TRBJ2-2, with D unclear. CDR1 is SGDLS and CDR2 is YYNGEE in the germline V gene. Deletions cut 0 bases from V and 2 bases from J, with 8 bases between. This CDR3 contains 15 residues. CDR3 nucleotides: TGTGCCAGCAGCGTAGGTGGAGTAAACACCGGGGAGCTGTTTTTT. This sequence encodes CASSVGGVNTGELFF. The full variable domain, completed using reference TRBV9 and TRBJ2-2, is DSGVTQTPKHLITATGQRVTLRCSPRSGDLSVYWYQQSLDQGLQFLIQYYNGEERAKGNILERFSAQQFPDLHSELNLSSLELGDSALYFCASSVGGVNTGELFFGEGSRLTVL.

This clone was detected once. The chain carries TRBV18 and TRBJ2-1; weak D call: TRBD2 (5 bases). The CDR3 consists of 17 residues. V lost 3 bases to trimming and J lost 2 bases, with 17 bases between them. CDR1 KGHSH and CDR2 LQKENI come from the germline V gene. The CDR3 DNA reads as TGTGCCAGCTCACCTACCGAAGGCGGGTGGGCCTACAATGAGCAGTTCTTC. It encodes CASSPTEGGWAYNEQFF.

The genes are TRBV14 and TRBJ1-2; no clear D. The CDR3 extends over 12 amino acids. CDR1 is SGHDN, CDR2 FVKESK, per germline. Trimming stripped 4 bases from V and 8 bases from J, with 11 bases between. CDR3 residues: CASSPQGYGYTF. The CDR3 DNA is TGTGCCAGCAGCCCGCAAGGGTACGGCTACACCTTC.

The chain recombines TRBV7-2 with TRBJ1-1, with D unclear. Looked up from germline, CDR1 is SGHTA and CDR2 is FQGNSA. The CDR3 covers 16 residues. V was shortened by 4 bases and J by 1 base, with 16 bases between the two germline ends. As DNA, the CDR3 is TGTGCCAGCAGCTCGACGATGGGTCCCGCGAACACTGAAGCTTTCTTT. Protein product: CASSSTMGPANTEAFF.

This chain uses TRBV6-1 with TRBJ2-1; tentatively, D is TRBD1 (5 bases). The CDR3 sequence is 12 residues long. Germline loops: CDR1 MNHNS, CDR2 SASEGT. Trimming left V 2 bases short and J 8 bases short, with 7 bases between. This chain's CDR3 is CASSERGHEQFF. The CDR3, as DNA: TGTGCCAGCAGTGAAAGGGGCCATGAGCAGTTCTTC.

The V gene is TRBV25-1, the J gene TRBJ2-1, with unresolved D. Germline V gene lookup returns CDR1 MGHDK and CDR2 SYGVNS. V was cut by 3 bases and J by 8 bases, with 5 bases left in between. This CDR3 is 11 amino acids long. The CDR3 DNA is TGTGCCAGCAGTGAGGTATATGAGCAGTTCTTC. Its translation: CASSEVYEQFF.

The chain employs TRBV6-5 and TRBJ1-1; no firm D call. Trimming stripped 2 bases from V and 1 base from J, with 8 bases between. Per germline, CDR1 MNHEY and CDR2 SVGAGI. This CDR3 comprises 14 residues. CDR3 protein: CASSYEPWNTEAFF. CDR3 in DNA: TGTGCCAGCAGTTACGAGCCCTGGAACACTGAAGCTTTCTTT.

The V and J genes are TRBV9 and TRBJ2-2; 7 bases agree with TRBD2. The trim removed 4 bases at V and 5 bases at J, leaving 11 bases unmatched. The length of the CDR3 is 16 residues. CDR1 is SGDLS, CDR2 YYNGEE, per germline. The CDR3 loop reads CASSSWGGSVTGELFF. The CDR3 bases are TGTGCCAGCAGCTCCTGGGGCGGGAGTGTTACCGGGGAGCTGTTTTTT.

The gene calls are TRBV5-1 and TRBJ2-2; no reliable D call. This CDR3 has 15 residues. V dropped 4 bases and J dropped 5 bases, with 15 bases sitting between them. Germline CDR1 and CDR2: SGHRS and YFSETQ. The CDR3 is CASSPGTERTGELFF. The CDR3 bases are TGCGCCAGCAGCCCAGGCACAGAACGGACCGGGGAGCTGTTTTTT.

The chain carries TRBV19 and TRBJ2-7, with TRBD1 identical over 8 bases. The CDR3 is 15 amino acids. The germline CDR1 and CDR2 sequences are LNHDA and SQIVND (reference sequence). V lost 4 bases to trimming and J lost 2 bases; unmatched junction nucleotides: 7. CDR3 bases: TGTGCCAGTAGTAGCCGGACAGGGCGTACCTACGAGCAGTACTTC. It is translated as CASSSRTGRTYEQYF.

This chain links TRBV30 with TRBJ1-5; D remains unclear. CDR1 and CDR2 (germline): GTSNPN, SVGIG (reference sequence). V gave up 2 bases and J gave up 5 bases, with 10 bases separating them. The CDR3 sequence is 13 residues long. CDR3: CAWSSRPDQPQHF. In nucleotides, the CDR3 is TGTGCCTGGAGTTCTCGACCCGATCAGCCCCAGCATTTT. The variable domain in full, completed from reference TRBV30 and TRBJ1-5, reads SQTIHQWPATLVQPVGSPLSLECTVEGTSNPNLYWYRQAAGRGLQLLFYSVGIGQISSEVPQNLSASRPQDRQFILSSKKLLLSDSGFYLCAWSSRPDQPQHFGDGTRLSIL.

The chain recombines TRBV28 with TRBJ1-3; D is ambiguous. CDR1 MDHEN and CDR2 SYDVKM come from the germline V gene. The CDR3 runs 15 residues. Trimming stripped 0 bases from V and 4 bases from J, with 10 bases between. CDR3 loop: CASSLWRAEGNTIYF. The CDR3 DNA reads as TGTGCCAGCAGTTTATGGCGGGCAGAAGGAAACACCATATATTTT.